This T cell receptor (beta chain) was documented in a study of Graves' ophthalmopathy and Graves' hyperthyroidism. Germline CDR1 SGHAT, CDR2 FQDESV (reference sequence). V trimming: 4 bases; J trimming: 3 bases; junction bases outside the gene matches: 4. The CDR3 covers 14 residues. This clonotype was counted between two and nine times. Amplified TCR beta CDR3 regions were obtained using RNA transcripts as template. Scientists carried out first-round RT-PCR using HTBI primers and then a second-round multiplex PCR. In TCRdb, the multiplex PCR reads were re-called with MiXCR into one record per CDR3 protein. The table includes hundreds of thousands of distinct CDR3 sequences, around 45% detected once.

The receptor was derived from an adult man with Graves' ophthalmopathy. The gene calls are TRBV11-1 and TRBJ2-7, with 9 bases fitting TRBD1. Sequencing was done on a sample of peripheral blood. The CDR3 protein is CASSSGQGIYEQYF. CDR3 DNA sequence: TGTGCCAGCAGCTCGGGACAGGGCATCTACGAGCAGTACTTC.